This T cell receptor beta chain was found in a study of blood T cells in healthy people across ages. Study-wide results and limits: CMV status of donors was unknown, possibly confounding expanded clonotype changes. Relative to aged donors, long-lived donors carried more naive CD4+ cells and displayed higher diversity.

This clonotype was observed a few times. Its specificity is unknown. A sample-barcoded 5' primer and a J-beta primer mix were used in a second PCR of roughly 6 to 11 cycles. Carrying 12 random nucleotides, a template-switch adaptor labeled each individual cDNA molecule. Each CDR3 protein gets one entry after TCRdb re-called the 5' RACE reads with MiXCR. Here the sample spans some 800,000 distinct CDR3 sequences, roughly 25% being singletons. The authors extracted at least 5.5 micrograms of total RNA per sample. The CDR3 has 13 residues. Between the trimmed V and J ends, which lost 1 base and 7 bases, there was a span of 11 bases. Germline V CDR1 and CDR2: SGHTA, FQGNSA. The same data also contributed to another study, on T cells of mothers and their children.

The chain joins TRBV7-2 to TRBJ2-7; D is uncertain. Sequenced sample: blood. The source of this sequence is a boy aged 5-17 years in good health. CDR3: CASSLVYRDEQYF. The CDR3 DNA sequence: TGTGCCAGCAGCTTAGTGTATAGGGATGAGCAGTACTTC.